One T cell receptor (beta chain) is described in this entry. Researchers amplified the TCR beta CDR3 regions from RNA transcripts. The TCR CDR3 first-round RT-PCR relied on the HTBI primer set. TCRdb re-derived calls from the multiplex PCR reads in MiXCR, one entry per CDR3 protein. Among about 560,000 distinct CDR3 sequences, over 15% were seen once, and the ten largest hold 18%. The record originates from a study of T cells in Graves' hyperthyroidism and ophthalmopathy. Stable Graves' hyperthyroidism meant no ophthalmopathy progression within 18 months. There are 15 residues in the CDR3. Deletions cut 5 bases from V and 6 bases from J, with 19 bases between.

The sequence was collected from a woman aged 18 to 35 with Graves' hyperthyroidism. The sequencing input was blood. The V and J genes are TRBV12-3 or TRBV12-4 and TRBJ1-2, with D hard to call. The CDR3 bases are TGTGCCAGCAGTCGACTAGTAGGGCCGCGGGATGGCTACACCTTC. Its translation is CASSRLVGPRDGYTF.